The 20 T cell receptor beta chains in this list originate from one sample, sequenced in a study of blood T cell repertoires in COVID-19. Assay: immunoSEQ multiplex PCR; the TCRdb copy retains only in-frame clones and omits some. The table shows around 200,000 clones, with around nine tenths occurring only once. The material sequenced was peripheral blood. The receptor source for this set is a man in his fifties or sixties who had recovered from COVID-19.

The V gene is TRBV13, the J gene TRBJ2-1, with 10 bases matching TRBD2. Trimming cost V 5 bases and J 5 bases; bases outside gene matches: 21. This CDR3 is built from 20 residues. The V gene's germline CDR1 is PRHDT and CDR2 FYEKMQ (reference sequence). The CDR3 DNA is TGTGCCAGCAGCCCGCCTGGGAGCGGGGGGGCTTGGGGCCCCGACAATGAGCAGTTCTTC. Protein sequence: CASSPPGSGGAWGPDNEQFF.

V usage is TRBV13 and J usage is TRBJ1-2; possible D gene TRBD1, 6 bases. Trimming pared 6 bases from V and 0 bases from J, leaving 11 bases between. In germline, CDR1 is PRHDT, CDR2 FYEKMQ (reference sequence). The CDR3 extends over 14 amino acids. The CDR3 sequence is CASRQTGANYGYTF. CDR3 nucleotides: TGTGCCAGCAGACAGACAGGTGCTAACTATGGCTACACCTTC.

The rearrangement links TRBV19 to TRBJ2-3; 8 nucleotides line up with TRBD2. The CDR3 contains 14 residues. J gave up 6 bases and V 6 bases, and 8 bases lay outside the gene matches. The V gene's germline CDR1 is LNHDA and CDR2 SQIVND (reference sequence). CDR3 loop: CASRTSRTSDTQYF. The DNA of the CDR3 is TGTGCCAGTAGGACTTCACGGACTAGCGATACGCAGTATTTT.

This sequence joins TRBV7-3 and TRBJ2-1; 7 bases line up with TRBD2. The CDR3 spans 15 residues. The V segment lost 3 bases and the J segment 8 bases; nucleotides outside the gene matches: 10. Germline V CDR1 and CDR2: SGHTA, FQGTGA. The CDR3 loop reads CASSLTAGWIDEQFF. The CDR3 coding sequence is TGTGCCAGCAGCTTGACAGCGGGGTGGATCGATGAGCAGTTCTTC. The full variable domain, rest sourced from reference TRBV7-3 and TRBJ2-1, is GAGVSQTPSNKVTEKGKYVELRCDPISGHTALYWYRQSLGQGPEFLIYFQGTGAADDSGLPNDRFFAVRPEGSVSTLKIQRTERGDSAVYLCASSLTAGWIDEQFFGPGTRLTVL.

This clone came up once. The genes are TRBV5-6 and TRBJ2-5, with D uncertain. CDR1 SGHDT and CDR2 YYEEEE come from the germline V gene. Trimming shortened V by 2 bases and J by 4 bases, and 12 bases separated the two germline ends. The CDR3 length is 14 residues. CDR3 region: CASSFLAARETQYF. Written as DNA, the CDR3 is TGTGCCAGCAGCTTTTTGGCGGCTCGAGAGACCCAGTACTTC.

The CDR3 loop is CASSMREGARGPRQTRQYF. CDR3 DNA sequence: TGTGCCAGCAGTATGCGCGAGGGGGCCAGGGGACCCAGACAAACAAGGCAGTACTTC. The V gene is TRBV27, the J gene TRBJ2-7, with 7 bases identical to TRBD1. The CDR3 is 19 amino acids. V lost 5 bases, J lost 9 bases, and 28 bases stayed unmatched. Germline CDR1 and CDR2: MNHEY and SMNVEV (reference sequence).

V and J are TRBV11-2 and TRBJ2-3; TRBD2 matches 7 bases. Germline CDR1 reads SGHAT; CDR2 reads FQNNGV. With V trimmed by 1 base and J by 3 bases, 4 bases remained unmatched. The CDR3 is made up of 15 amino acids. CDR3 amino acids: CASSLVAGVTDTQYF. DNA of the CDR3: TGTGCCAGCAGCTTAGTGGCGGGAGTTACAGATACGCAGTATTTT.

V usage is TRBV5-1 and J usage is TRBJ1-1; the D is unclear. The CDR3 has 16 residues. The V gene's germline CDR1 is SGHRS and CDR2 YFSETQ. The V end lost 0 bases, the J end lost 10 bases, and 22 bases lay between the germline ends. The CDR3 DNA sequence: TGCGCCAGCAGCTTGGTAATCGGCGAACGGCGGGTAAGAGCTTTCTTT. This sequence encodes CASSLVIGERRVRAFF.

The chain is built from TRBV7-3 and TRBJ1-5; no definite D call. The germline V gene encodes CDR1 SGHTA and CDR2 FQGTGA. This CDR3 contains 16 residues. Deletions cut 0 bases from V and 4 bases from J, with 13 bases between. CDR3 protein: CASSLTPALSNQPQHF. As DNA, the CDR3 is TGTGCCAGCAGCTTAACTCCCGCATTGAGTAATCAGCCCCAGCATTTT.

The J gene is TRBJ2-2, the V gene TRBV3-1 (or the pseudogene TRBV3-2); no clear D gene. The V gene's germline CDR1 is LGHDT and CDR2 YNNKEL (reference sequence). The CDR3 consists of 12 residues. Trimming removed 2 bases from V and 6 bases from J, with 4 bases in between. The CDR3 sequence is CASSQTSGELFF. CDR3 coding DNA: TGTGCCAGCAGCCAAACATCCGGGGAGCTGTTTTTT.

The V call is TRBV3-1 (or the pseudogene TRBV3-2), the J call TRBJ2-1; TRBD2 matches 9 bases. Per the germline V gene, CDR1 is LGHDT and CDR2 is YNNKEL (reference sequence). The CDR3 has 15 residues. The V segment lost 0 bases and the J segment 8 bases; nucleotides outside the gene matches: 5. CDR3 DNA sequence: TGTGCCAGCAGCCAAGATCCTGCGGGAGGGGATGAGCAGTTCTTC. Protein: CASSQDPAGGDEQFF.

J is TRBJ2-7 and V is TRBV11-2; D is possibly TRBD2 (6 bases). The CDR3 covers 14 residues. V shed 3 bases and J shed 2 bases, with 11 bases lying between them. The germline gives CDR1 SGHAT, CDR2 FQNNGV. CDR3 nucleotide sequence: TGTGCCAGCAGCTTGGGACTTAATGCCTACGAGCAGTACTTC. Encoded protein: CASSLGLNAYEQYF. Full variable domain (outside the CDR3, taken from reference TRBV11-2 and TRBJ2-7): EAGVAQSPRYKIIEKRQSVAFWCNPISGHATLYWYQQILGQGPKLLIQFQNNGVVDDSQLPKDRFSAERLKGVDSTLKIQPAKLEDSAVYLCASSLGLNAYEQYFGPGTRLTVT.

The chain employs TRBV6-5 and TRBJ2-7, with 8 bases aligning to TRBD1. After removal of 0 bases from V and 3 bases from J, the junction contained 4 bases not matched to a gene. Germline assignment: CDR1 MNHEY and CDR2 SVGAGI. There are 15 residues in the CDR3. The DNA for the CDR3 is TGTGCCAGCAGTTACTCAAGGACAGGGTACTACGAGCAGTACTTC. It encodes CASSYSRTGYYEQYF.

CDR3 region: CASSKGQGDNSPLHF. CDR3 DNA sequence: TGTGCCAGCTCAAAAGGACAGGGAGATAATTCACCCCTCCACTTT. This chain connects TRBV18 to TRBJ1-6; 8 positions agree with TRBD1. V gave up 5 bases and J gave up 5 bases; unmatched junction bases: 5. The CDR3 has 15 residues. The germline V gene encodes CDR1 KGHSH and CDR2 LQKENI.

CDR3 nucleotide sequence: TGTGCCAGTAGTCCCCCCGGGACAGGGATTCCGCGGGTGAGGGAAAAACTGTTTTTT. It is translated as CASSPPGTGIPRVREKLFF. This chain uses TRBV19 with TRBJ1-4; 9 positions agree with TRBD1. Germline V gives CDR1 LNHDA, CDR2 SQIVND (reference sequence). With 5 bases clipped from V and 8 bases from J, the junction kept 21 bases outside the gene matches. CDR3 length: 19 residues.

The V call is TRBV6-2 or TRBV6-3, the J call TRBJ1-2, with 7 nucleotides matching TRBD1. V lost 5 bases and J lost 5; bases outside the gene matches: 11. The germline CDR1 and CDR2 sequences are MNHEY and SVGEGT. The CDR3 covers 15 residues. The CDR3 reads CASSRYRGGIYGYTF. In DNA form, the CDR3 reads TGTGCCAGCAGTAGGTACAGGGGTGGGATTTATGGCTACACCTTC.

The genes are TRBV7-2 and TRBJ1-2; no clear D. Trimming shortened V by 3 bases and J by 8 bases, and 7 bases separated the two germline ends. The germline V gene has CDR1 SGHTA and CDR2 FQGNSA. The CDR3 totals 11 residues. The CDR3 is CASSLISGYTF. The CDR3 nucleotides are TGTGCCAGCAGCTTGATTAGCGGCTACACCTTC.

The V and J genes are TRBV27 and TRBJ1-1, with a weak D call TRBD1 (5 bases). The CDR3 runs 16 residues. Germline V gene data show CDR1 as MNHEY and CDR2 as SMNVEV (reference sequence). V lost 3 bases and J lost 1, with 15 bases in between. The CDR3 sequence is CASSFQGGNWNTEAFF. CDR3 coding DNA: TGTGCCAGCAGTTTTCAGGGAGGAAATTGGAACACTGAAGCTTTCTTT.

V is TRBV5-1 and J is TRBJ2-2; 7 bases map to TRBD1. The length of the CDR3 is 15 residues. V lost 1 base, J lost 6 bases, and 6 bases stayed unmatched. Looked up from germline, CDR1 is SGHRS and CDR2 is YFSETQ. CDR3 nucleotide sequence: TGCGCCAGCAGCTTGAGAACAGGGGAAGCCGGGGAGCTGTTTTTT. It yields the protein CASSLRTGEAGELFF. The full variable domain, rest sourced from reference TRBV5-1 and TRBJ2-2, is KAGVTQTPRYLIKTRGQQVTLSCSPISGHRSVSWYQQTPGQGLQFLFEYFSETQRNKGNFPGRFSGRQFSNSRSEMNVSTLELGDSALYLCASSLRTGEAGELFFGEGSRLTVL.

The rearrangement links TRBV19 to TRBJ2-1; 8 bases are a match to TRBD2. The trim removed 4 bases at V and 10 bases at J, leaving 9 bases unmatched. The CDR3 is 14 residues long. Germline V gene sequence: CDR1 LNHDA, CDR2 SQIVND (reference sequence). The CDR3 here is CASSNPPSGPEQFF. DNA for the CDR3: TGTGCCAGTAGTAACCCCCCTAGCGGGCCCGAGCAGTTCTTC.